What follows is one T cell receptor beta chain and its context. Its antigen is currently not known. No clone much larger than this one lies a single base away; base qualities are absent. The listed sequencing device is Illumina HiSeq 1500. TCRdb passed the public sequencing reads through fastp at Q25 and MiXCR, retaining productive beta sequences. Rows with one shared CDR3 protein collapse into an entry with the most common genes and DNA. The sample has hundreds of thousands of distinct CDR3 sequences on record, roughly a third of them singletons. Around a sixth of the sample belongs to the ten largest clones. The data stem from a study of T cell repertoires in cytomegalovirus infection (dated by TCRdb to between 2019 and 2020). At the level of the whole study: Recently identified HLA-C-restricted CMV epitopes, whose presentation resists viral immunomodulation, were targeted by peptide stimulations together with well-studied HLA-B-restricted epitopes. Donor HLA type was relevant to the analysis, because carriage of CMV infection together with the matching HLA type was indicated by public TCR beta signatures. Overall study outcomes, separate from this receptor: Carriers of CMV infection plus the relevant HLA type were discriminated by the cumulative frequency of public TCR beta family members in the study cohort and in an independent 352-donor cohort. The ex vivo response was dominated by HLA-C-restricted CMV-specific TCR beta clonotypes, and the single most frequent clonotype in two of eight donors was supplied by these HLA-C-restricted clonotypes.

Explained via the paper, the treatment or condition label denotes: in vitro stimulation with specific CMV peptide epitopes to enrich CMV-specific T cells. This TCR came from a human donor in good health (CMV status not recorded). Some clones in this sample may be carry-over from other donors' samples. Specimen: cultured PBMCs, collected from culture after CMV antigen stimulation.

CDR3 sequence: CASSVGGRNEAFF. The DNA is as follows: TGTGCCAGCAGCGTTGGGGGCAGGAATGAAGCTTTCTTT. The rearranged segments are TRBV9 and TRBJ1-1, and the D gene may be TRBD1, 6 bases matching. CDR1 and CDR2 were assigned from the germline V gene as SGDLS and YYNGEE. From its cysteine to its phenylalanine, the CDR3 spans 13 amino acids. Only the CDR3 DNA stays, 39 bases, in frame from base 1. Trimming removed 2 bases from V and 7 bases from J, leaving 12 bases between the germline ends. With the portions outside the CDR3 filled from the reference TRBV9 and TRBJ1-1 genes, the complete variable region becomes DSGVTQTPKHLITATGQRVTLRCSPRSGDLSVYWYQQSLDQGLQFLIQYYNGEERAKGNILERFSAQQFPDLHSELNLSSLELGDSALYFCASSVGGRNEAFFGQGTRLTVV.